A selection of T cell receptor beta chains follows, all from one sample in a study of PD-1 blockade in classical Hodgkin lymphoma. TCRdb keeps only in-frame clones here, not all; method: immunoSEQ multiplex PCR. The sample contains 55,000 to 75,000 clones, over 70% of which appear only once. Specimen: peripheral blood mononuclear cells (PBMCs), collected before the second cycle of nivolumab. All receptors come from a human donor with classical Hodgkin lymphoma. The CDR3 runs from the conserved cysteine through the conserved F or W. Size values are once, few and many counts, or a class for expanded clones, and some rows have none.

CASSFLDYNEQFF TRBV5-1 -
CASSLGTGYGYTF TRBV6-5 few
CASSLALAVDEQYF TRBV5-1 few
CSVDPGANTGELFF TRBV29-1 -
CASSVSLSQPQHF TRBV6-5 -
CASSLGQGSNQPQHF TRBV5-1 -
CASEGVTGELFF TRBV9 -
CASSFGQGAGEQYF TRBV9 -
CASSETPTGSTGELFF TRBV10-1 -
CASTPTGGLFGYTF TRBV28 -
CASSIRAHQAYEQYF TRBV6-5 -
CASRGAVNTGELFF TRBV9 many
CASTPSGPFQETQYF TRBV10-2 -
CASSGPDRGPYGYTF TRBV6-1 -
CASSLGTGINTEAFF TRBV7-9 -
CAWSPFLRDLNTEAFF TRBV30 few
CASTEDRVTNEQFF TRBV2 -
CASSMRPGVLYEQYF TRBV7-2 few
CASSEWKETQYF TRBV2 -
CASSVDSNDNSPLHF TRBV18 -
CASSKWTGGIEDTQYF TRBV5-1 -
CASSEGNLRSYNEQFF TRBV6-1 few
CASSESPSSGRGDTQYF TRBV25-1 once
CASSVSVTGELFF TRBV9 -
CASRRTGLNTEAFF TRBV28 -
CASSRIEEAHEQYF TRBV7-9 few
CASSARTDNTGELFF TRBV7-3 -
CASREGQGRRETQYF TRBV7-6 few
CASTNWGWVDTEAFF TRBV6-1 -
CASSAEGGQPQHF TRBV6-4 -
CATRQVLNTEAFF TRBV19 -
CAWSVLYPGVELREQYF TRBV30 -
CASSYDREETQYF TRBV7-3 -
CATSRDFGASGEQFF TRBV15 -
CACPSNLGDEKLFF TRBV30 once
CASSLDRGARNTEAFF TRBV5-1 -
CASSSGGQGPLAFNQPQHF TRBV7-8 -
CASSLVGSNQPQHF TRBV28 -
CASSLPRTGGSTEAFF TRBV7-6 -
CASSFHGNYGYTF TRBV27 once
CASSLGGDNEQFF TRBV11-1 -
CASSGDYNEQFF TRBV18 -
CASSTPWTGDNQPQHF TRBV19 -
CASSWADREAFF TRBV28 -
CASSPTGQGRQFF TRBV19 -
CASSESNEQFF TRBV10-2 -
CASSLRGAGYNEQFF TRBV5-6 -
CASSVAPQTDLNIQYF TRBV9 -
CASSLRLAGYDEQFF TRBV7-9 -
CASSPGNTEAFF TRBV6-5 few